The rows below give T cell receptor beta chains drawn from one sample of a study of blood T cell repertoires in COVID-19. This table comes from immunoSEQ multiplex PCR, and its TCRdb copy is limited to in-frame clones, with some not included. The repertoire includes tens of thousands of clones, roughly 74% of them detected once, and about a sixth sits in the top ten. Material for sequencing was peripheral blood. These receptors were obtained from a human donor in a cohort sampled during active COVID-19. Both conserved end residues are part of each CDR3. The D gene is left open where the match is weak. Not every row has a clone size; where given, it reads once, few, many or a size class.

abundance	v_gene	d_gene	j_gene	CDR3nt	CDR3aa
.	TRBV7-8	TRBD1	TRBJ2-7	TGTGCCAGCAGCTTAGCAGGGGGCGCTTCCTACGAGCAGTACTTC	CASSLAGGASYEQYF
.	TRBV7-2	.	TRBJ2-2	TGTGCCAGCAGCCGACAAGGATGGGAGCTGTTTTTT	CASSRQGWELFF
few	TRBV19	.	TRBJ2-1	TGTGCCACCACCACGGGACTCCACAATGAGCAGTTCTTC	CATTTGLHNEQFF
.	TRBV11-2	TRBD2	TRBJ2-7	TGTGCCAGCAGCCCCCAGACTAGCGGGTACGAGCAGTACTTC	CASSPQTSGYEQYF
.	TRBV4-3	TRBD2	TRBJ2-2	TGCGCCAGCAGTCGACGACTAGCGGGAGGCCAGACCGGGGAGCTGTTTTTT	CASSRRLAGGQTGELFF
once	TRBV19	TRBD2	TRBJ2-7	TGTGCCAGTACCCCGGGACTAGCGGGAGTCGACGAGCAGTACTTC	CASTPGLAGVDEQYF
.	TRBV7-9	TRBD2	TRBJ2-7	TGTGCCAGCAGCACGACTAGCGGGAACGAGCAGTACTTC	CASSTTSGNEQYF
.	TRBV4-2	.	TRBJ1-2	TGTGCCAGCAGCCAAGTTCTCGGTACAGACTATGGCTACACCTTC	CASSQVLGTDYGYTF
.	TRBV5-4	TRBD1	TRBJ2-1	TGTGCCAGCAGCGGACAGGGGGACACCTACAATGAGCAGTTCTTC	CASSGQGDTYNEQFF
.	TRBV7-7	TRBD2	TRBJ2-5	TGTGCTAGCAGCTTATCTGGCGGGAGAGGTGAGACCCAGTACTTC	CASSLSGGRGETQYF
.	TRBV5-1	.	TRBJ2-7	TGCGCCAGCAGCTTGGACTCCTACTCCTACGAGCAGTACTTC	CASSLDSYSYEQYF
once	TRBV6-5	TRBD2	TRBJ2-1	TGTGCCAGCAACCTAGCGGGAGGGTACAATGAGCAGTTCTTC	CASNLAGGYNEQFF